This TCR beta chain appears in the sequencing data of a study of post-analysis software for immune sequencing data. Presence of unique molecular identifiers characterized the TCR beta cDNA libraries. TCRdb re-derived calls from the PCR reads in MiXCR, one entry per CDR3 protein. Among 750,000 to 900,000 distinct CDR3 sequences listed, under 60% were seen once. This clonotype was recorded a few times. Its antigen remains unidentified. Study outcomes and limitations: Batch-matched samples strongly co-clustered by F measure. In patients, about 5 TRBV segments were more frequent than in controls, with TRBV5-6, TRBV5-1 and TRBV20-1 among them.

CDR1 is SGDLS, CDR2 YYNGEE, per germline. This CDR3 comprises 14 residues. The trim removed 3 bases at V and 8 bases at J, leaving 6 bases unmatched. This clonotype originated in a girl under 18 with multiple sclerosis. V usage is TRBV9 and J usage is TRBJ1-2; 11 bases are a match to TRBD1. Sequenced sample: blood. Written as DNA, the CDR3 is TGTGCCAGCAGCGGGGGACAGGGGGTCGTCGGCTACACCTTC. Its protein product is CASSGGQGVVGYTF.